These 32 T cell receptor beta chains share one sample of origin, sequenced in a study of blood T cells in healthy people across ages. Using a J-beta primer mix together with a sample-barcoded 5' primer, a second PCR was run for roughly 6 to 12 cycles. TCRdb re-analysed the 5' RACE reads in MiXCR, keeping a single row per CDR3 protein. The sample carries about 1,500,000 distinct CDR3 sequences, 28% recorded once. Sequences were obtained from blood. The source of these receptors is a woman aged 25 to 39 in good health.

There are a few counts of this clonotype. The V gene is TRBV7-2, the J gene TRBJ2-7; TRBD2 aligns across 12 bases. Germline CDR1 SGHTA, CDR2 FQGNSA. V shed 1 base, J shed 3 bases, and the junction held 16 bases outside the gene matches. The CDR3 consists of 20 residues. CDR3 protein: CASSLVRSGTSGRRIYEQYF. The CDR3 nucleotides read TGTGCCAGCAGCTTAGTGCGGTCCGGTACTAGCGGGAGGCGGATCTACGAGCAGTACTTC.

This clonotype was observed a few times. The V gene is TRBV6-6, the J gene TRBJ1-5, with D hard to call. This CDR3 is built from 12 residues. Germline lookup yields CDR1 MNHNY and CDR2 SVGAGI (reference sequence). Trimming stripped 6 bases from V and 5 bases from J, with 8 bases between. In DNA, the CDR3 is TGTGCCAGCAGGCGACTCGATCAGCCCCAGCATTTT. It yields the protein CASRRLDQPQHF.

Only a few counts were recorded for this clonotype. V and J are TRBV20-1 and TRBJ1-2; 7 positions agree with TRBD1. Germline CDR1 is DFQATT and CDR2 is SNEGSKA (reference sequence). Germline trimming cut 8 bases from V and 7 bases from J; bases unmatched to any gene: 16. The CDR3 consists of 14 residues. As DNA, the CDR3 is TGCAGTTTTGGCCGCCTAGAGGGGGCGCTTGGCTACACCTTC. Translation gives CSFGRLEGALGYTF.

This clonotype was seen many times. The chain carries TRBV10-3 and TRBJ2-7; TRBD1 agrees at 8 bases. The germline CDR1 and CDR2 sequences are ENHRY and SYGVKD. The trim removed 2 bases at V and 0 bases at J, leaving 3 bases unmatched. This CDR3 is 15 amino acids long. CDR3 residues: CAISEGTGPSYEQYF. The CDR3 DNA is TGTGCCATCAGTGAGGGGACAGGTCCCTCCTACGAGCAGTACTTC.

In its sample, this clonotype was seen a few times. This chain links TRBV6-6 with TRBJ2-1; TRBD1 matches at 9 bases. Germline-derived CDR1 and CDR2 are MNHNY and SVGAGI (reference sequence). V dropped 0 bases and J dropped 7; count of bases not matched to a gene: 7. This CDR3 is 16 amino acids long. The CDR3 here is CASSYSITQGANEQFF. CDR3 DNA sequence: TGTGCCAGCAGTTACTCGATTACACAGGGGGCGAATGAGCAGTTCTTC.

This clonotype was observed many times. V is TRBV5-1 and J is TRBJ2-1; 11 bases are shared with TRBD2. The junction had 2 bases not matched to a gene; V was cut back by 1 base and J by 5 bases. The CDR3 spans 15 residues. Per germline, CDR1 SGHRS and CDR2 YFSETQ. The CDR3 loop reads CASSLTSGGHNEQFF. CDR3 in DNA: TGCGCCAGCAGCTTGACTAGCGGGGGACACAATGAGCAGTTCTTC.

This clonotype was counted only a few times. The rearrangement uses TRBV12-5 and TRBJ2-3, with D hard to call. In germline, CDR1 is LGHNT, CDR2 FRNRAP. V was trimmed by 6 bases and J by 6 bases, leaving 10 bases between them. The CDR3 totals 12 residues. CDR3 region: CASGAGFDTQYF. Written as DNA, the CDR3 is TGTGCTAGTGGGGCCGGGTTTGATACGCAGTATTTT.

This rearrangement joins TRBV6-5 to TRBJ2-5; possibly TRBD2 for D (6 bases). V was trimmed by 0 bases and J by 1 base, leaving 12 bases between them. This CDR3 region has 16 residues. The germline gives CDR1 MNHEY, CDR2 SVGAGI. The CDR3 coding sequence is TGTGCCAGCAGTTACTCACCAGCGGGTATCCAAGAGACCCAGTACTTC. Translation: CASSYSPAGIQETQYF.

This clonotype showed up many times. The chain uses TRBV10-3 and TRBJ1-2, with TRBD1 identical over 9 bases. Germline V gene data show CDR1 as ENHRY and CDR2 as SYGVKD. The CDR3 has 14 residues. V lost 4 bases and J lost 4; bases outside the gene matches: 4. CDR3 region: CAISVGTGSYGYTF. DNA for the CDR3: TGTGCCATCAGTGTGGGGACAGGGTCCTATGGCTACACCTTC.

This clonotype showed up just a few times. The chain uses TRBV20-1 and TRBJ2-3; tentatively, D is TRBD1 (5 bases). Germline V gene sequence: CDR1 DFQATT, CDR2 SNEGSKA (reference sequence). V shed 6 bases and J shed 2 bases, with 18 bases lying between them. CDR3 length equals 15 residues. Here the CDR3 DNA reads TGCAGTGCCCCGGAAGTAGGGGTGAACACAGATACGCAGTATTTT. It yields the protein CSAPEVGVNTDTQYF.

This clonotype showed up many times. The chain uses TRBV3-1 and TRBJ2-7; D unclear. V was clipped by 6 bases and J by 0 bases, with 6 bases between them. Germline-derived CDR1 and CDR2 are LGHDT and YNNKEL (reference sequence). This CDR3 region has 12 residues. CDR3 nucleotides: TGTGCCAGCAGGCACGGCTCCTACGAGCAGTACTTC. It codes for CASRHGSYEQYF.

This chain joins TRBV6-1 and TRBJ1-2, with D possibly matching TRBD1 (5 bases). Trimming removed 10 bases from V and 4 bases from J, with 19 bases in between. The CDR3 is made up of 14 amino acids. CDR1 is MNHNS and CDR2 is SASEGT in the germline V gene. DNA of the CDR3: TGTGCCACCCAACTAGGGGAGAGGGTCTATGGCTACACCTTC. Its protein is CATQLGERVYGYTF.

The chain combines TRBV6-1 with TRBJ1-2, with D possibly being TRBD1 (5 bases). Per the germline V gene, CDR1 is MNHNS and CDR2 is SASEGT. The germline V and J ends were trimmed by 8 bases and 4 bases, with 14 bases remaining between them. The CDR3 spans 13 residues. CDR3 loop: CASSSDIFYGYTF. CDR3 nucleotides: TGTGCCAGCTCCTCGGACATTTTCTATGGCTACACCTTC.

This chain links TRBV5-4 with TRBJ2-5, with 8 positions matching TRBD2. The CDR3 contains 16 residues. The V segment lost 1 base and the J segment 2 bases; nucleotides outside the gene matches: 7. Germline CDR1 SGHNT, CDR2 YYREEE (reference sequence). CDR3: CASSLSTGGVQETQYF. The CDR3 DNA sequence: TGTGCCAGCAGCTTGTCAACGGGGGGGGTGCAAGAGACCCAGTACTTC.

This clonotype turned up a few times. The chain carries TRBV12-3 or TRBV12-4 and TRBJ1-3; weak D call: TRBD1 (5 bases). This CDR3 is built from 15 residues. Trimming pared 6 bases from V and 0 bases from J, leaving 12 bases between. The chain's CDR3 is CASRPNQGSGNTIYF. The CDR3 DNA follows: TGTGCCAGCAGACCTAATCAGGGCTCTGGAAACACCATATATTTT.

V is TRBV7-9 and J is TRBJ2-7; 9 nucleotides line up with TRBD2. The germline CDR1 and CDR2 sequences are SEHNR and FQNEAQ (reference sequence). This CDR3 comprises 17 residues. V dropped 0 bases and J dropped 4; count of bases not matched to a gene: 10. This CDR3 is CASSLASGASGAYEQYF. The CDR3, as DNA: TGTGCCAGCAGCTTAGCATCGGGGGCTAGCGGGGCGTACGAGCAGTACTTC.

This clonotype was picked up a small number of times. The V and J genes are TRBV20-1 and TRBJ2-7; 8 nucleotides agree with TRBD2. The CDR3 length is 14 residues. The junction had 9 bases not matched to a gene; V was cut back by 6 bases and J by 2 bases. CDR1 and CDR2 from the germline V gene are DFQATT and SNEGSKA (reference sequence). Here the CDR3 reads CSAHRGLAPYEQYF. The CDR3 region has the DNA TGCAGTGCCCACAGAGGACTAGCCCCCTACGAGCAGTACTTC.

This sequence joins TRBV20-1 and TRBJ2-4; D unresolved. The J call is doubtful: the DNA matches TRBJ2-7 better. From germline, CDR1 is DFQATT and CDR2 SNEGSKA (reference sequence). The CDR3 is 12 residues long. CDR3 coding DNA: TGCAGTGCTGTAAATCCTTGGCGCGAGCAGTACTTC. It is translated as CSAVNPWREQYF.

The rearrangement links TRBV5-1 to TRBJ2-3; D unresolved. V was cut by 3 bases and J by 0 bases, with 11 bases left in between. The CDR3 covers 15 residues. Germline lookup yields CDR1 SGHRS and CDR2 YFSETQ. CDR3 protein: CASSSTSTSTDTQYF. In nucleotides, the CDR3 is TGCGCCAGCAGCTCCACCTCCACTAGCACAGATACGCAGTATTTT. Full variable domain (missing parts from reference TRBV5-1 and TRBJ2-3): KAGVTQTPRYLIKTRGQQVTLSCSPISGHRSVSWYQQTPGQGLQFLFEYFSETQRNKGNFPGRFSGRQFSNSRSEMNVSTLELGDSALYLCASSSTSTSTDTQYFGPGTRLTVL.

This clonotype has at least ten counts. The chain recombines TRBV12-3 or TRBV12-4 with TRBJ2-6; D unresolved. This CDR3 spans 19 amino acids. Trimming took 5 bases from V and 0 from J, leaving 20 bases between them. CDR3 DNA sequence: TGTGCCAGCAGTCCCTTCGTCCCGGAAGGCTTCTCTGGGGCCAACGTCCTGACTTTC. Protein product: CASSPFVPEGFSGANVLTF.

The chain uses TRBV10-3 and TRBJ1-1; D is uncertain. Looked up from germline, CDR1 is ENHRY and CDR2 is SYGVKD. Between the trimmed V and J ends, which lost 4 bases and 1 base, there was a span of 7 bases. This CDR3 has 13 amino acids. The CDR3 DNA reads TGTGCCATCAGTGTCGAACAGAACACTGAAGCTTTCTTT. This sequence encodes CAISVEQNTEAFF.

On this clonotype: This clone may be a read error of a much larger clone one base away. The rearrangement uses TRBV6-2 or TRBV6-3 and TRBJ2-7, with a tentative D call TRBD2 (6 bases). The CDR3 loop spans 12 amino acids. Per germline, CDR1 MNHEY and CDR2 SVGEGT. The CDR3 spells CASSWQDYELYF. Here the CDR3 DNA reads TGTGCCAGTTCCTGGCAGGACTACGAGCTGTACTTC.

Notes on this clonotype: A much more abundant neighbour one base away suggests this may be a read error. The rearrangement joins TRBV10-3 to TRBJ2-7; D may be TRBD2 (6 bases). Looked up from germline, CDR1 is ENHRY and CDR2 is SYGVKD. Trimming took off 4 bases at V and 3 bases at J, with 22 bases between the two ends. The CDR3 runs to 17 residues. The CDR3 region is CAISGFGSSRASYEQYF. CDR3 nucleotides: TGTGCCATCAGTGGCTTCGGGAGTTCAAGAGCCAGCTACGAGCAGTACTTC.

Only one count was recorded for this clonotype. V is TRBV2 and J is TRBJ1-2, with D maybe TRBD1 (6 bases). V was shortened by 9 bases and J by 10 bases, with 21 bases between the two germline ends. The CDR3 extends over 13 amino acids. Germline CDR1 is SNHLY and CDR2 is FYNNEI. CDR3 DNA: TGTGCCAGTAGGACGGGGGCCTATGGCTACTACACCTTC. Translated, it gives CASRTGAYGYYTF.

Ten or more counts support this clonotype. The chain uses TRBV4-1 and TRBJ2-6; a possible D gene is TRBD1 (6 bases). With 2 bases removed from V and 2 bases from J, the gap between germline ends came to 10 bases. Germline assignment: CDR1 MGHRA and CDR2 YSYEKL. The CDR3 is made up of 16 amino acids. The CDR3 nucleotides are TGCGCCAGCAGCCAAAAGACAGGAGCTGGGGCCAACGTCCTGACTTTC. Residues: CASSQKTGAGANVLTF.

To note about this clonotype: A single base separates this from a much larger clone, so it may be a read error. V is TRBV12-3 or TRBV12-4 and J is TRBJ2-1; no firm D call. This CDR3 comprises 12 residues. The V and J ends lost 1 base and 10 bases respectively, with 8 bases between them. The CDR3 here is CASSLGETEQFF. Here the CDR3 DNA reads TGTGCCAGCAGTTTAGGTGAAACCGAGCAGTTCTTC.

This clonotype was detected only a few times. The junction does not match germline at one end; this may be a read error. The chain combines TRBV2 with TRBJ1-1; D remains unclear. The CDR3 length is 16 residues. From germline, CDR1 is SNHLY and CDR2 FYNNEI. The CDR3 sequence is CASSLDSTRMNSEAFF. The DNA of the CDR3 is TGTGCCAGCAGTTTAGACTCGACCAGGATGAACTCTGAAGCTTTCTTT.

This clonotype was seen a few times. This sequence joins TRBV5-1 and TRBJ2-2, with D unclear. This CDR3 comprises 16 residues. V lost 1 base and J lost 1, with 11 bases in between. CDR1 and CDR2 from the germline V gene are SGHRS and YFSETQ. The CDR3 DNA follows: TGCGCCAGCAGCTTGCTTACAGCCCAGAACACCGGGGAGCTGTTTTTT. Amino acids: CASSLLTAQNTGELFF.

The chain combines TRBV5-1 with TRBJ2-5, with D tentatively TRBD1 or TRBD2 (5 bases each). The J call is uncertain, as TRBJ2-7 better fits the DNA end. Germline V gives CDR1 SGHRS, CDR2 YFSETQ. The CDR3 runs to 14 residues. CDR3 DNA sequence: TGCGCCAGCAGCTTGAACTGGGGGATCGGCGAGCAGTACTTC. Translation: CASSLNWGIGEQYF.

This chain joins TRBV7-8 and TRBJ2-1; D is unresolved. The V end lost 4 bases, the J end lost 10 bases, and 8 bases lay between the germline ends. Per the germline V gene, CDR1 is SGHVS and CDR2 is FQNEAQ. The CDR3 has 11 amino acids. The CDR3 coding sequence is TGTGCCAGCAGCTCACACTACGAGCAGTTCTTC. Translated: CASSSHYEQFF.

To note about this clonotype: A much larger clonotype is one base distant, so this may be a read error. The chain combines TRBV29-1 with TRBJ2-6; D possibly matches TRBD1 or TRBD2 (5 bases each). This CDR3 is 14 amino acids long. CDR1 SQVTM and CDR2 ANQGSEA come from the germline V gene. The CDR3 reads CSVEGVSGANVRTF. CDR3 nucleotide sequence: TGCAGCGTTGAGGGGGTATCTGGGGCCAACGTCCGGACTTTC.

The chain recombines TRBV9 with TRBJ2-1, with D possibly being TRBD1 (5 bases). V was pared by 3 bases and J by 4 bases, with 14 bases between. Germline CDR1 and CDR2: SGDLS and YYNGEE. The CDR3 extends over 15 amino acids. CDR3 sequence reads: CASSGGGLIYNEQFF. The CDR3 DNA reads TGTGCCAGCAGCGGGGGCGGATTGATTTACAATGAGCAGTTCTTC. Filled out from reference TRBV9 and TRBJ2-1, the complete variable domain reads DSGVTQTPKHLITATGQRVTLRCSPRSGDLSVYWYQQSLDQGLQFLIQYYNGEERAKGNILERFSAQQFPDLHSELNLSSLELGDSALYFCASSGGGLIYNEQFFGPGTRLTVL.